This T cell receptor (beta chain) was identified during a study of blood T cell repertoires in COVID-19. Study summary: The origin of the acute and convalescent COVID-19 samples was the United States, Italy and Spain. Sample material is recorded as cDNA or gDNA derived from T cells, B-cell-depleted T cells, or PBMCs.

Germline CDR1 reads SGHTA; CDR2 reads FQGNSA. V was clipped by 1 base and J by 6 bases, with 15 bases between them. The CDR3 length is 15 residues. Seattle patient enrollment occurred during active infection, with longitudinal follow-up thereafter. In the original analysis: Estimates of nucleated cell counts were drawn from the amplification of reference gene primers. Some clones are missing from TCRdb's copy, which holds only in-frame ones; the method was immunoSEQ multiplex PCR. The DNA gave D and trimming, while V, J and clone size come from that table. The table lists around 37,000 clones, 80% to 90% of them singletons, with approximately 1.6% in the top ten.

The chain couples TRBV7-2 to TRBJ1-2, with a possible D match to TRBD1 (5 bases). The clonotype originates from a man aged 60 to 75 with COVID-19, enrolled during active disease. Sequencing was performed on peripheral blood. CDR3 sequence reads: CASSLEVDAGNGYTF. The DNA of the CDR3 is TGTGCCAGCAGCTTAGAGGTTGACGCAGGGAATGGCTACACCTTC.